This T cell receptor (beta chain) is from a study of T cells in Graves' hyperthyroidism and ophthalmopathy. The study's findings and limits: The model identified upcoming ophthalmopathy a median approximately 6.4 months ahead of onset. Most expanded thyroid clonotypes above 0.001 also appeared in blood. A 13 V-J model separated ophthalmopathy from stable hyperthyroidism.

At least ten counts were recorded for this clonotype. The antigen remains undetermined. Germline values: CDR1 SGHRS, CDR2 YFSETQ. Trimming removed 0 bases at V and 6 bases at J, with 15 bases between. The CDR3 totals 15 residues. Regions amplified from RNA transcripts were the TCR beta CDR3 regions. RT-PCR in the first round (using the HTBI primer set) targeted the TCR CDR3. TCRdb called the multiplex PCR reads again in MiXCR, with one record for every CDR3 protein. The table includes a few hundred thousand distinct CDR3 sequences, about 20% detected once. The source material was blood. The clonotype originates from a man between 18 and 29 years old with Graves' hyperthyroidism. This chain connects TRBV5-1 to TRBJ1-2, with D possibly matching TRBD1 (6 bases). The CDR3 is CASSLEPRGRHGYTF. The CDR3 bases are TGCGCCAGCAGCTTGGAACCCAGGGGAAGACATGGCTACACCTTC.